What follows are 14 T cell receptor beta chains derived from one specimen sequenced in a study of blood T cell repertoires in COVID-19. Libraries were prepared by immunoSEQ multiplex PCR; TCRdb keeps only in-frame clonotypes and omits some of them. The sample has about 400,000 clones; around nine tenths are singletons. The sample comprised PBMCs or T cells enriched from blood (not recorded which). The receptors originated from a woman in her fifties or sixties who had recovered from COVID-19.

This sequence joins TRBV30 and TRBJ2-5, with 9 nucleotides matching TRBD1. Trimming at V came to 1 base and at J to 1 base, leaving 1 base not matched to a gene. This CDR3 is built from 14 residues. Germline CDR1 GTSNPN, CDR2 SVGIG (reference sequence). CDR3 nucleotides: TGTGCCTGGAGTGGGGGACAGGGCCAAGAGACCCAGTACTTC. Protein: CAWSGGQGQETQYF.

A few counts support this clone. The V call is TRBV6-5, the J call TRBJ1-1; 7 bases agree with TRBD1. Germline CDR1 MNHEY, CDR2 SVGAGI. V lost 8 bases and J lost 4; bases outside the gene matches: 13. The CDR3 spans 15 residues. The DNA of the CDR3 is TGTGCCAGCCACGGCAGGGGGAGCGGGGGCACTGAAGCTTTCTTT. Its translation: CASHGRGSGGTEAFF.

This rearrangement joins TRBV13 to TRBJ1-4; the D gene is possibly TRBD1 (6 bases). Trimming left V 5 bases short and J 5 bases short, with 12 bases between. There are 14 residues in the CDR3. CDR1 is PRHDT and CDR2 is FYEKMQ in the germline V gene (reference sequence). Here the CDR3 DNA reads TGTGCCAGCAGCGAAGGGAGGGGGAATGAAAAACTGTTTTTT. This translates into CASSEGRGNEKLFF.

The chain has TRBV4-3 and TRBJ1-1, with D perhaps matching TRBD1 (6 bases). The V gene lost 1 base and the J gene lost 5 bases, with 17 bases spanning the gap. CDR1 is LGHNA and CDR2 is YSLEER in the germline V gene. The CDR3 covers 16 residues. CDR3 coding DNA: TGCGCCAGCAGCCAAGTGGGGTCAGGGGTGCTAACTGAAGCTTTCTTT. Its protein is CASSQVGSGVLTEAFF.

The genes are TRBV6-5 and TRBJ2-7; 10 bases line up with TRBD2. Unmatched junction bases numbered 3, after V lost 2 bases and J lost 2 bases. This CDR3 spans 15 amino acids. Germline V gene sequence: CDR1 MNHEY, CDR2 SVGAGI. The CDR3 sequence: CASSYAAGGTYEQYF. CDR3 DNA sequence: TGTGCCAGCAGTTACGCAGCGGGGGGGACCTACGAGCAGTACTTC.

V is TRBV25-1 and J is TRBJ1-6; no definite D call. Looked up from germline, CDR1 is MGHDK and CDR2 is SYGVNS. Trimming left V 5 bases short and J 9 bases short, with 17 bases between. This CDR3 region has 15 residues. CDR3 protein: CASSFSPEVGSPLHF. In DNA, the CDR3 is TGTGCCAGCAGTTTTTCCCCAGAGGTGGGTTCACCCCTCCACTTT.

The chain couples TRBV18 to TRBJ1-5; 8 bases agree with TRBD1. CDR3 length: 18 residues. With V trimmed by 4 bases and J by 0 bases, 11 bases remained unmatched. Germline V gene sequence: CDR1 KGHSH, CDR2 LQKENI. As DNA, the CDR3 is TGTGCCAGCTCACAACCCGGGACAGGTATGAATAGCAATCAGCCCCAGCATTTT. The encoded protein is CASSQPGTGMNSNQPQHF.

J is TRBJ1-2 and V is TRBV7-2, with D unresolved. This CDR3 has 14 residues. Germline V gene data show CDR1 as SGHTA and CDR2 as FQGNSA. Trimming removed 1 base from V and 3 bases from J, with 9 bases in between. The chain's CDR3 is CASSLGGPYYGYTF. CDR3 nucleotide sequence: TGTGCCAGCAGCTTAGGCGGTCCCTACTATGGCTACACCTTC.

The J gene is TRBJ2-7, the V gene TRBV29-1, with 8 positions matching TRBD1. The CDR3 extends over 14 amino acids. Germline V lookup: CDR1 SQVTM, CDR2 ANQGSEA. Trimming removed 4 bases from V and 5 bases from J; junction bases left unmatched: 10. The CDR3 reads CSVARTGFGDEQYF. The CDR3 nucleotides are TGCAGCGTTGCCCGGACAGGGTTTGGGGACGAGCAGTACTTC.

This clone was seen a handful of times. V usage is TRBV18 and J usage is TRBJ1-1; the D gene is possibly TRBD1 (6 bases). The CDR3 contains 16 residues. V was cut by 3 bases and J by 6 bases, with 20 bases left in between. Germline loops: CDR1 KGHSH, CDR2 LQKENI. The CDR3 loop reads CASSPPGDNSRAEAFF. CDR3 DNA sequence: TGTGCCAGCTCACCCCCAGGGGATAATTCTCGGGCTGAAGCTTTCTTT. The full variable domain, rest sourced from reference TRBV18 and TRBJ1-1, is NAGVMQNPRHLVRRRGQEARLRCSPMKGHSHVYWYRQLPEEGLKFMVYLQKENIIDESGMPKERFSAEFPKEGPSILRIQQVVRGDSAAYFCASSPPGDNSRAEAFFGQGTRLTVV.

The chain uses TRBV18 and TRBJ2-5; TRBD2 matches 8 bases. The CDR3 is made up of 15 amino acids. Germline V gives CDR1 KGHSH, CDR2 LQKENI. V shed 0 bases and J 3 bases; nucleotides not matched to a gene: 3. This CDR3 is CASSPPVTSEETQYF. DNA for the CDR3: TGTGCCAGCTCACCACCGGTGACTAGCGAAGAGACCCAGTACTTC.

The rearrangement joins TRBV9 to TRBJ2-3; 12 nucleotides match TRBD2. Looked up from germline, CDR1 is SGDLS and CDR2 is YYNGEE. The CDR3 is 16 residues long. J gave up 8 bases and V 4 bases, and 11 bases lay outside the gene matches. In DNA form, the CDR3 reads TGTGCCAGCAGCCCGGGACTAGCGGGTGCCCCAGGTACGCAGTATTTT. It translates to CASSPGLAGAPGTQYF. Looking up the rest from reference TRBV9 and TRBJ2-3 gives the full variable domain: DSGVTQTPKHLITATGQRVTLRCSPRSGDLSVYWYQQSLDQGLQFLIQYYNGEERAKGNILERFSAQQFPDLHSELNLSSLELGDSALYFCASSPGLAGAPGTQYFGPGTRLTVL.

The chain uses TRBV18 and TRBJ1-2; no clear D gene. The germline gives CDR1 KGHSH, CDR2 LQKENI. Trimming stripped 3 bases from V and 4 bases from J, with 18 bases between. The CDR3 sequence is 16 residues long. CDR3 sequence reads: CASSPDDTGRIYGYTF. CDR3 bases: TGTGCCAGCTCACCGGACGACACTGGGAGGATCTATGGCTACACCTTC. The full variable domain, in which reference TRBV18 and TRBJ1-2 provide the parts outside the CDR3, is NAGVMQNPRHLVRRRGQEARLRCSPMKGHSHVYWYRQLPEEGLKFMVYLQKENIIDESGMPKERFSAEFPKEGPSILRIQQVVRGDSAAYFCASSPDDTGRIYGYTFGSGTRLTVV.

The CDR3 region has the DNA TGTGCCAGCAGTCCCCGGACAGGGGTTAGCTATGGCTACACCTTC. Amino acids: CASSPRTGVSYGYTF. J is TRBJ1-2 and V is TRBV6-5; 9 nucleotides line up with TRBD1. This CDR3 is 15 amino acids long. With V trimmed by 5 bases and J by 4 bases, 8 bases remained unmatched. Germline values: CDR1 MNHEY, CDR2 SVGAGI.